This T cell receptor (beta chain) was documented in a study of patients and donors after allogeneic stem cell transplantation (dated by TCRdb to 2018 to 2020). Receptor amplification or capture employed RT-PCR. TCRdb shows the sequencer as NextSeq 550. TCRdb reran the public reads through fastp at Q25 and MiXCR, keeping productive beta chains. Identical CDR3 protein sequences are pooled into one entry, listed with their most common genes and DNA. For this sample the table gives approximately 160,000 distinct CDR3 sequences, of which roughly 30% were detected only once. The ten most abundant clones make up approximately 3.5% of the sample. Concerning this clonotype itself: It lacks a known antigen. Base quality data are lacking; no much larger clone is found one base away.

Spanning cysteine to phenylalanine, the CDR3 consists of 12 amino acids. Only the CDR3 part of the read is kept: 36 bases, read in frame from the first base. Reading the germline V gene (reference sequence) gives CDR1 LGHDT and CDR2 YNNKEL. At the junction V is shortened by 4 bases and J by 5 bases, with 9 bases in between. The receptor was isolated from a human donor who was either an allogeneic HSCT recipient or a stem cell or donor lymphocyte infusion donor (not recorded which). It is not recorded whose cells these are; they may come from a transplant donor. The V gene is TRBV3-1 and the J gene is TRBJ2-7; the D segment cannot be called with confidence. The sample comprised blood, either unsorted or a sorted T cell fraction (not recorded which). The CDR3 in this case is CASSPGLDEQYF. DNA sequence: TGTGCCAGCAGCCCGGGTCTGGACGAGCAGTACTTC.